This T cell receptor beta chain was recorded in a study of T-cell reconstitution after alpha-beta-depleted transplantation in children. It was with unique molecular identifiers that the TCRbeta library was prepared. TCRdb passed the PCR reads through MiXCR, listing each CDR3 protein once. This sample has fewer than 500,000 distinct CDR3 sequences; roughly 43% occur once, and the top ten carry 27%. The sample consisted of PBMCs, taken before TCRalphabeta/CD19-depleted stem cell transplant. The TCR sequence derives from a girl between 2 and 10 years old with aplastic anemia, due to receive a stem cell transplant.

The CDR3 spells CASSLEEQGAWGIGNTEAFF. The DNA of the CDR3 is TGTGCCAGCAGCTTAGAAGAACAGGGGGCGTGGGGAATCGGGAACACTGAAGCTTTCTTT. V gene TRBV11-1 combines with J gene TRBJ1-1; TRBD1 matches 9 bases. Germline assignment: CDR1 SGHAT and CDR2 FQDESV (reference sequence). V dropped 1 base and J dropped 1; count of bases not matched to a gene: 16. This CDR3 comprises 20 residues.